This is a list of T cell receptor beta chains from one sample in a study of patients and donors after allogeneic stem cell transplantation. Each CDR3 protein is one row after TCRdb ran MiXCR on the RT-PCR reads. The repertoire has 190,000 or so distinct CDR3 sequences, around two fifths of them found once; the top ten carry 33%. The sequencing input was blood, either unsorted or a sorted T cell fraction (not recorded which). The source is a human donor who was either an allogeneic HSCT recipient or a stem cell or donor lymphocyte infusion donor (not recorded which). It is not recorded whose cells these are; they may come from a transplant donor. Each CDR3 is given with its conserved first and last residue. The D gene is left open where the match is weak. Where a row states a size, it is once, few, many or the class of an expanded clone; other rows omit it.

D gene: NA
CDR3 length: 13
clone size: NA
J gene: TRBJ1-1
V gene: TRBV12-3/TRBV12-4
CDR3 DNA: TGTGCCAGCAGTTTAACGGCCCAAGCTGAAGCTTTCTTT
CDR3 protein: CASSLTAQAEAFF

D gene: TRBD1
CDR3 length: 14
clone size: NA
J gene: TRBJ1-2
V gene: TRBV24-1
CDR3 DNA: TGTGCCACCAGTGACGGGACAGACTTTTATGGCTACACCTTC
CDR3 protein: CATSDGTDFYGYTF

D gene: NA
CDR3 length: 11
clone size: NA
J gene: TRBJ2-1
V gene: TRBV20-1
CDR3 DNA: TGCAGCACCCGGAGGGCCTGGGAGCAGTTCTTC
CDR3 protein: CSTRRAWEQFF

D gene: NA
CDR3 length: 17
clone size: few
J gene: TRBJ2-3
V gene: TRBV20-1
CDR3 DNA: TGCAGTGCGCCTACAGGTGCTGGAGCACTTAAGCCAGATACGCAGTATTTT
CDR3 protein: CSAPTGAGALKPDTQYF

D gene: NA
CDR3 length: 12
clone size: few
J gene: TRBJ1-5
V gene: TRBV27
CDR3 DNA: TGTGCCAGCAGTTCTGGTAGGGAGCCCCAGCATTTT
CDR3 protein: CASSSGREPQHF

D gene: NA
CDR3 length: 16
clone size: NA
J gene: TRBJ2-2
V gene: TRBV5-1
CDR3 DNA: TGCGCCAGCAGTGCCGGGACCCTGCCCGTCACCGGGGAGCTGTTTTTT
CDR3 protein: CASSAGTLPVTGELFF

D gene: NA
CDR3 length: 14
clone size: NA
J gene: TRBJ2-5
V gene: TRBV6-6
CDR3 DNA: TGTGCCAGCAGTTACTCAAGCCTCCAAGAGACCCAGTACTTC
CDR3 protein: CASSYSSLQETQYF

D gene: TRBD1
CDR3 length: 13
clone size: NA
J gene: TRBJ1-1
V gene: TRBV20-1
CDR3 DNA: TGCAGTGCGTTGGACAGGGAGGTAACTGAAGCTTTCTTT
CDR3 protein: CSALDREVTEAFF

D gene: NA
CDR3 length: 17
clone size: NA
J gene: TRBJ2-3
V gene: TRBV5-4
CDR3 DNA: TGTGCCAGCAGCCGGGGAGCGGTAGATCAGGTCACAGATACGCAGTATTTT
CDR3 protein: CASSRGAVDQVTDTQYF

D gene: NA
CDR3 length: 12
clone size: NA
J gene: TRBJ1-1
V gene: TRBV7-9
CDR3 DNA: TGTGCCAGCAGCTTAGCGGAAGGTAGAGCTTTCTTT
CDR3 protein: CASSLAEGRAFF

D gene: NA
CDR3 length: 13
clone size: NA
J gene: TRBJ1-1
V gene: TRBV5-1
CDR3 DNA: TGCGCCAGCAGCTTGGAGGCGGAATCAGAAGCTTTCTTT
CDR3 protein: CASSLEAESEAFF

D gene: NA
CDR3 length: 13
clone size: few
J gene: TRBJ1-2
V gene: TRBV25-1
CDR3 DNA: TGTGCCAGCAGTGCTAGTGGGGGCTATGGCTACACCTTC
CDR3 protein: CASSASGGYGYTF

D gene: NA
CDR3 length: 15
clone size: few
J gene: TRBJ1-2
V gene: TRBV6-5
CDR3 DNA: TGTGCCAGCAGGACCCCGGGCAGGTTTGGGTATGGCTACACCTTC
CDR3 protein: CASRTPGRFGYGYTF

D gene: NA
CDR3 length: 15
clone size: NA
J gene: TRBJ1-4
V gene: TRBV7-9
CDR3 DNA: TGTGCCAGCAGCCCGTTAGCGAGTACTAATGAAAAACTGTTTTTT
CDR3 protein: CASSPLASTNEKLFF

D gene: NA
CDR3 length: 16
clone size: NA
J gene: TRBJ2-2
V gene: TRBV4-2
CDR3 DNA: TGTGCCAGCTCACGTGTGGCGGGAATGAACACCGGGGAGCTGTTTTTT
CDR3 protein: CASSRVAGMNTGELFF

D gene: TRBD1
CDR3 length: 14
clone size: NA
J gene: TRBJ1-1
V gene: TRBV6-6
CDR3 DNA: TGTGCCAGCAGAGGACAGGGGGCCAGCACTGAAGCTTTCTTT
CDR3 protein: CASRGQGASTEAFF

D gene: NA
CDR3 length: 14
clone size: NA
J gene: TRBJ2-7
V gene: TRBV6-6
CDR3 DNA: TGTGCCAGCATCGATAGCAGAAGCTCCTACGAGCAGTACTTC
CDR3 protein: CASIDSRSSYEQYF

D gene: NA
CDR3 length: 14
clone size: once
J gene: TRBJ2-3
V gene: TRBV9
CDR3 DNA: TGTGCCAGCGCCGATATGACTGGGCCAGATACGCAGTATTTT
CDR3 protein: CASADMTGPDTQYF

D gene: TRBD1
CDR3 length: 13
clone size: NA
J gene: TRBJ1-1
V gene: TRBV20-1
CDR3 DNA: TGCAGTGCTGATCGGACAGGGAACACTGAAGCTTTCTTT
CDR3 protein: CSADRTGNTEAFF

D gene: NA
CDR3 length: 15
clone size: NA
J gene: TRBJ1-4
V gene: TRBV6-6
CDR3 DNA: TGTGCCAGCAGTGGTCCAGGGACGGAGGATGAAAAACTGTTTTTT
CDR3 protein: CASSGPGTEDEKLFF

D gene: NA
CDR3 length: 18
clone size: few
J gene: TRBJ1-1
V gene: TRBV5-1
CDR3 DNA: TGCGCCAGCAGCGTTGGGTTTGTGGATGGGACAATGAACACTGAAGCTTTCTTT
CDR3 protein: CASSVGFVDGTMNTEAFF

D gene: TRBD1
CDR3 length: 15
clone size: NA
J gene: TRBJ1-3
V gene: TRBV13
CDR3 DNA: TGTGCCAGCAGCGCGGGACAGGGGATTGGAAACACCATATATTTT
CDR3 protein: CASSAGQGIGNTIYF

D gene: NA
CDR3 length: 14
clone size: NA
J gene: TRBJ2-7
V gene: TRBV4-3
CDR3 DNA: TGCGCCAGCAGCCTTAGCCAGGAGGCCTACGAGCAGTACTTC
CDR3 protein: CASSLSQEAYEQYF

D gene: TRBD1
CDR3 length: 17
clone size: NA
J gene: TRBJ1-2
V gene: TRBV28
CDR3 DNA: TGTGCCAGCAGGCTAGCCGGGACAGCTATTCTTGGTGCTGGCTACACCTTC
CDR3 protein: CASRLAGTAILGAGYTF

D gene: NA
CDR3 length: 13
clone size: NA
J gene: TRBJ2-7
V gene: TRBV6-6
CDR3 DNA: TGTGCCAGCAGTTACACCGACTACGACGAGCAGTACTTC
CDR3 protein: CASSYTDYDEQYF

D gene: TRBD1
CDR3 length: 17
clone size: NA
J gene: TRBJ1-1
V gene: TRBV20-1
CDR3 DNA: TGCAGTGCTCCGCCCTCGATCAGGGGGCTGGAGAACACTGAAGCTTTCTTT
CDR3 protein: CSAPPSIRGLENTEAFF

D gene: TRBD1
CDR3 length: 15
clone size: few
J gene: TRBJ2-5
V gene: TRBV7-2
CDR3 DNA: TGTGCCAGCAGCTCGGACAGGGGGAGGGTGGAGACCCAGTACTTC
CDR3 protein: CASSSDRGRVETQYF

D gene: NA
CDR3 length: 14
clone size: few
J gene: TRBJ2-3
V gene: TRBV5-1
CDR3 DNA: TGCGCCAGCAATGCCGCAGCCGGGGCAGATACGCAGTATTTT
CDR3 protein: CASNAAAGADTQYF

D gene: NA
CDR3 length: 15
clone size: NA
J gene: TRBJ1-1
V gene: TRBV6-5
CDR3 DNA: TGTGCCAGCAGCTCTGAGGACGGTTTGAACACTGAAGCTTTCTTT
CDR3 protein: CASSSEDGLNTEAFF

D gene: TRBD1
CDR3 length: 16
clone size: few
J gene: TRBJ1-5
V gene: TRBV12-3/TRBV12-4
CDR3 DNA: TGTGCCAGCAGTAACCGGGACAGGGGCGGCAATCAGCCCCAGCATTTT
CDR3 protein: CASSNRDRGGNQPQHF

D gene: NA
CDR3 length: 15
clone size: NA
J gene: TRBJ1-2
V gene: TRBV11-2
CDR3 DNA: TGTGCCAGCAGCTCAGCCAGGACTCCGGACTATGGCTACACCTTC
CDR3 protein: CASSSARTPDYGYTF

D gene: NA
CDR3 length: 13
clone size: NA
J gene: TRBJ2-1
V gene: TRBV2
CDR3 DNA: TGTGCCAGCAGGGCCAGGATGGGCAATGAGCAGTTCTTC
CDR3 protein: CASRARMGNEQFF

D gene: NA
CDR3 length: 12
clone size: NA
J gene: TRBJ2-7
V gene: TRBV19
CDR3 DNA: TGTGCCAGTAGTGCTTCCTCCTACGAGCAGTACTTC
CDR3 protein: CASSASSYEQYF

D gene: TRBD2
CDR3 length: 16
clone size: NA
J gene: TRBJ2-1
V gene: TRBV25-1
CDR3 DNA: TGTGCCAGCAGTGTTGTTAGCGGGAGAAATAACAATGAGCAGTTCTTC
CDR3 protein: CASSVVSGRNNNEQFF

D gene: NA
CDR3 length: 12
clone size: NA
J gene: TRBJ2-3
V gene: TRBV7-9
CDR3 DNA: TGTGCCAGCAGTTCAGATGGGGATACGCAGTATTTT
CDR3 protein: CASSSDGDTQYF

D gene: TRBD1
CDR3 length: 15
clone size: NA
J gene: TRBJ2-2
V gene: TRBV30
CDR3 DNA: TGTGCCTGGATCGCCGGGACAGGGGGCACCGGGGAGCTGTTTTTT
CDR3 protein: CAWIAGTGGTGELFF

D gene: NA
CDR3 length: 17
clone size: NA
J gene: TRBJ1-5
V gene: TRBV18
CDR3 DNA: TGTGCCAGCTCACCACGACCATGGACTTCTAGCAATCAGCCCCAGCATTTT
CDR3 protein: CASSPRPWTSSNQPQHF

D gene: TRBD1
CDR3 length: 14
clone size: few
J gene: TRBJ1-2
V gene: TRBV4-3
CDR3 DNA: TGCGCCAGCAGCCCGGGACAGAGCCTCTATGGCTACACCTTC
CDR3 protein: CASSPGQSLYGYTF

D gene: TRBD2
CDR3 length: 15
clone size: few
J gene: TRBJ2-5
V gene: TRBV10-3
CDR3 DNA: TGTGCCATCAGTGAGTCGAAAGCGGGAGGAGAGACCCAGTACTTC
CDR3 protein: CAISESKAGGETQYF

D gene: NA
CDR3 length: 14
clone size: few
J gene: TRBJ2-3
V gene: TRBV20-1
CDR3 DNA: TGCAGTGCCGCAATTATAACTAGCACAGATACGCAGTATTTT
CDR3 protein: CSAAIITSTDTQYF

D gene: NA
CDR3 length: 14
clone size: NA
J gene: TRBJ2-1
V gene: TRBV6-2/TRBV6-3
CDR3 DNA: TGTGCCAGCAGTCAAGATCAGGAGTACAATGAGCAGTTCTTC
CDR3 protein: CASSQDQEYNEQFF

D gene: NA
CDR3 length: 13
clone size: few
J gene: TRBJ2-1
V gene: TRBV29-1
CDR3 DNA: TGCAGCGTCCTATTGGGCTCCTACAATGAGCAGTTCTTC
CDR3 protein: CSVLLGSYNEQFF

D gene: TRBD2
CDR3 length: 16
clone size: NA
J gene: TRBJ2-5
V gene: TRBV14
CDR3 DNA: TGTGCCAGCAGCGAACTGACTAGCGGGGAGGGAGAGACCCAGTACTTC
CDR3 protein: CASSELTSGEGETQYF

D gene: TRBD2
CDR3 length: 16
clone size: NA
J gene: TRBJ2-1
V gene: TRBV9
CDR3 DNA: TGTGCCAGCAGCGCGGGACTAGCGGTCTCCTACAATGAGCAGTTCTTC
CDR3 protein: CASSAGLAVSYNEQFF

D gene: NA
CDR3 length: 13
clone size: NA
J gene: TRBJ1-1
V gene: TRBV14
CDR3 DNA: TGTGCCAGCAGCCAGAAAGTCGGCTGGAAGGCTTTCTTT
CDR3 protein: CASSQKVGWKAFF

D gene: NA
CDR3 length: 11
clone size: NA
J gene: TRBJ2-5
V gene: TRBV18
CDR3 DNA: TGTGCCAGCTCAGAAGAAGAGACCCAGTACTTC
CDR3 protein: CASSEEETQYF

D gene: NA
CDR3 length: 15
clone size: few
J gene: TRBJ1-5
V gene: TRBV12-3/TRBV12-4
CDR3 DNA: TGTGCCAGCAGTTTAAGCGGGGGGTTTGATCAGCCCCAGCATTTT
CDR3 protein: CASSLSGGFDQPQHF

D gene: TRBD1
CDR3 length: 19
clone size: few
J gene: TRBJ1-1
V gene: TRBV28
CDR3 DNA: TGTGCCAGCAGTTTCCGGACAGGTAGATATCCCAGGGGGAACACTGAAGCTTTCTTT
CDR3 protein: CASSFRTGRYPRGNTEAFF

D gene: NA
CDR3 length: 11
clone size: few
J gene: TRBJ1-5
V gene: TRBV20-1
CDR3 DNA: TGCAGTGCTGGGCCCCATCAGCCCCAGCATTTT
CDR3 protein: CSAGPHQPQHF

D gene: NA
CDR3 length: 13
clone size: NA
J gene: TRBJ1-2
V gene: TRBV2
CDR3 DNA: TGTGCCAGCAGTGAGCCAGGGCGGAATGGCTACACCTTC
CDR3 protein: CASSEPGRNGYTF

D gene: NA
CDR3 length: 17
clone size: NA
J gene: TRBJ2-3
V gene: TRBV29-1
CDR3 DNA: TGCAGCGTTTCAAGGGGCCCGACAGCACCTAGCACAGATACGCAGTATTTT
CDR3 protein: CSVSRGPTAPSTDTQYF

D gene: TRBD2
CDR3 length: 13
clone size: few
J gene: TRBJ2-1
V gene: TRBV6-5
CDR3 DNA: TGTGCCAGCAGTTACTCTCAACTAGCGGGACTTAGCTTC
CDR3 protein: CASSYSQLAGLSF

D gene: NA
CDR3 length: 13
clone size: NA
J gene: TRBJ2-1
V gene: TRBV4-3
CDR3 DNA: TGCGCCAGCAGCCATTTGATTGAGGCTGAGCAGTTCTTC
CDR3 protein: CASSHLIEAEQFF

D gene: TRBD1
CDR3 length: 14
clone size: few
J gene: TRBJ1-4
V gene: TRBV13
CDR3 DNA: TGTGCCAGCAGCCCACAGGGGGATAGGGAAAAACTGTTTTTT
CDR3 protein: CASSPQGDREKLFF

D gene: NA
CDR3 length: 13
clone size: NA
J gene: TRBJ2-3
V gene: TRBV29-1
CDR3 DNA: TGCAGCGTTGAAAGTCCGGTCTCGGGTACGCAGTATTTT
CDR3 protein: CSVESPVSGTQYF

D gene: NA
CDR3 length: 14
clone size: few
J gene: TRBJ1-3
V gene: TRBV6-6
CDR3 DNA: TGTGCCAGCTGCGGGGGAGCCCCTGGAAACACCATATATTTT
CDR3 protein: CASCGGAPGNTIYF

D gene: NA
CDR3 length: 14
clone size: NA
J gene: TRBJ1-1
V gene: TRBV6-5
CDR3 DNA: TGTGCCAGCAGTTACTCTGGGCAAGGATCTGAAGCTTTCTTT
CDR3 protein: CASSYSGQGSEAFF

D gene: NA
CDR3 length: 15
clone size: few
J gene: TRBJ1-1
V gene: TRBV6-5
CDR3 DNA: TGTGCCAGCAGTCCACTCCGGGGGCGCGAAGCTGAAGCTTTCTTT
CDR3 protein: CASSPLRGREAEAFF